One sample yielded the 23 T cell receptor beta chains listed below, sequenced in a study of blood T cell repertoires in COVID-19. Profiling relied on immunoSEQ multiplex PCR, and the TCRdb table lists in-frame clones only, not all of them. Among about 280,000 clones listed, almost 85% were seen once. Material for sequencing was peripheral blood. The receptors originated from a man aged 45-60 years with active or convalescent COVID-19.

The genes are TRBV3-1 (or the pseudogene TRBV3-2) and TRBJ1-1, with D unclear. Germline loops: CDR1 LGHDT, CDR2 YNNKEL (reference sequence). Trimming removed 4 bases from V and 5 bases from J, with 11 bases in between. The CDR3 runs 13 residues. The CDR3 DNA sequence: TGTGCCAGCAGCCTTACAGCGGGGACTGAAGCTTTCTTT. It encodes CASSLTAGTEAFF.

This chain joins TRBV9 and TRBJ1-1; D perhaps matches TRBD1 (6 bases). CDR1 SGDLS and CDR2 YYNGEE come from the germline V gene. This CDR3 has 14 amino acids. The V gene lost 2 bases and the J gene lost 5 bases, with 13 bases spanning the gap. The CDR3 here is CASSVDSWGTEAFF. Written as DNA, the CDR3 is TGTGCCAGCAGCGTGGACAGCTGGGGGACTGAAGCTTTCTTT.

This clone showed up just a few times. This sequence joins TRBV30 and TRBJ1-3, with TRBD1 matching over 7 bases. Losses at the gene ends were 4 bases for V and 8 bases for J; bases not matched to a gene: 11. This CDR3 is 14 amino acids long. The germline CDR1 and CDR2 sequences are GTSNPN and SVGIG (reference sequence). CDR3 nucleotide sequence: TGTGCCTGGAACCTTGGACAGGTTACGGACACCATATATTTT. Protein product: CAWNLGQVTDTIYF.

CDR3 amino acids: CASSPWSRGNGYTF. CDR3 sequence (DNA): TGTGCCAGCAGTCCCTGGTCCCGGGGAAATGGCTACACCTTC. The V and J genes are TRBV6-2 or TRBV6-3 and TRBJ1-2, with D unclear. Trimming took off 5 bases at V and 6 bases at J, with 16 bases between the two ends. The CDR3 has 14 amino acids. Germline V CDR1 and CDR2: MNHEY, SVGEGT.

The rearrangement uses TRBV27 and TRBJ1-2, with D maybe TRBD1 (5 bases). This CDR3 is built from 16 residues. Germline lookup yields CDR1 MNHEY and CDR2 SMNVEV (reference sequence). Trimming took 5 bases from V and 1 from J, leaving 17 bases between them. CDR3 residues: CASSPQTTVLNYGYTF. The CDR3 region has the DNA TGTGCCAGCAGTCCTCAGACGACAGTCCTTAACTATGGCTACACCTTC.

This chain uses TRBV28 with TRBJ1-2, with D hard to call. V lost 2 bases to trimming and J lost 2 bases, with 9 bases between them. The CDR3 runs 14 residues. The germline CDR1 and CDR2 sequences are MDHEN and SYDVKM. CDR3 in DNA: TGTGCCAGCAGTTTAAATGGCCGAAACTATGGCTACACCTTC. Translated, it gives CASSLNGRNYGYTF.

This chain joins TRBV3-1 (or the pseudogene TRBV3-2) and TRBJ2-1; 10 positions match TRBD2. CDR3 size: 15 residues. V was pared by 4 bases and J by 8 bases, with 8 bases of the junction left unmatched. Germline V CDR1 and CDR2: LGHDT, YNNKEL (reference sequence). The CDR3 here is CASSPRPGTSDEQFF. CDR3 nucleotide sequence: TGTGCCAGCAGCCCCCGGCCCGGGACTAGCGATGAGCAGTTCTTC.

This clone came up a few times. Germline is not matched at one junction end, which may reflect a read error. CDR3 nucleotide sequence: TGTGCTAGCAGCTTAGAGGGTAGGGGGGAGACCCAGTACTTC. Translated, it gives CASSLEGRGETQYF. The V and J genes are TRBV7-7 and TRBJ2-5; TRBD1 might be the D (6 bases). Germline V gene sequence: CDR1 SSHAT, CDR2 FNYEAQ (reference sequence). The length of the CDR3 is 14 residues.

J is TRBJ1-4 and V is TRBV28; no clear D gene. The CDR3 has 16 residues. Per germline, CDR1 MDHEN and CDR2 SYDVKM. Trimming stripped 10 bases from V and 3 bases from J, with 21 bases between. CDR3 in amino acids: CATSRRVGWANEKLFF. DNA of the CDR3: TGTGCCACTTCCCGGAGGGTGGGGTGGGCTAATGAAAAACTGTTTTTT.

This clone was counted a single time. J is TRBJ2-1 and V is TRBV4-1; 8 nucleotides match TRBD2. CDR3 length equals 16 residues. Per germline, CDR1 MGHRA and CDR2 YSYEKL. J lost 6 bases, V lost 3 bases, and 10 bases had no gene match. In DNA, the CDR3 is TGCGCCAGCAGCCACGCCGGGGCGGGAGGTAGCAATGAGCAGTTCTTC. It yields the protein CASSHAGAGGSNEQFF.

The rearrangement uses TRBV4-1 and TRBJ2-2, with TRBD1 identical over 9 bases. The V and J ends lost 1 base and 6 bases, in that order; junction bases with no gene match: 6. The CDR3 runs 16 residues. Germline loops: CDR1 MGHRA, CDR2 YSYEKL. The CDR3, as DNA: TGCGCCAGCAGCCAAGTCTCGGGACAGGGCTCCGGGGAGCTGTTTTTT. Amino acids: CASSQVSGQGSGELFF.

This chain uses TRBV5-1 with TRBJ1-6; D ambiguous. CDR1 is SGHRS, CDR2 YFSETQ, per germline. This CDR3 spans 13 amino acids. Deletions cut 0 bases from V and 10 bases from J, with 8 bases between. Written as DNA, the CDR3 is TGCGCCAGCAGCTTGGCCCGGGAGTCACCCCTCCACTTT. Protein: CASSLARESPLHF.

The rearrangement uses TRBV6-6 and TRBJ1-5; the D gene is possibly TRBD1 (6 bases). V was pared by 8 bases and J by 6 bases, with 14 bases between. CDR1 and CDR2 from the germline V gene are MNHNY and SVGAGI (reference sequence). The CDR3 loop spans 13 amino acids. CDR3 bases: TGTGCCAGCGCCGGGACATTCGGTCAGCCCCAGCATTTT. It encodes CASAGTFGQPQHF.

V usage is TRBV14 and J usage is TRBJ2-2; D is uncertain. V was clipped by 4 bases and J by 2 bases, with 11 bases between them. Per the germline V gene, CDR1 is SGHDN and CDR2 is FVKESK. This CDR3 has 15 amino acids. CDR3 protein: CASSPTPHNTGELFF. CDR3 nucleotide sequence: TGTGCCAGCAGCCCCACCCCACATAACACCGGGGAGCTGTTTTTT.

In its sample, this clone was seen a few times. J is TRBJ1-5 and V is TRBV9; 10 bases match TRBD1. The CDR3 is made up of 14 amino acids. Germline V gene sequence: CDR1 SGDLS, CDR2 YYNGEE. The V and J ends lost 0 bases and 9 bases, in that order; junction bases with no gene match: 3. CDR3 amino acids: CASSVGDRGTPQHF. DNA of the CDR3: TGTGCCAGCAGCGTAGGGGACAGGGGTACGCCCCAGCATTTT.

V is TRBV9 and J is TRBJ1-4; 10 bases match TRBD1. CDR3 length equals 15 residues. The V gene's germline CDR1 is SGDLS and CDR2 YYNGEE. Trimming at V came to 4 bases and at J to 8 bases, leaving 8 bases not matched to a gene. The CDR3 reads CASSPPGTGEEKLFF. The CDR3, as DNA: TGTGCCAGCAGCCCCCCCGGGACAGGGGAGGAAAAACTGTTTTTT.

This clone was counted once. V and J are TRBV5-1 and TRBJ2-7, with D possibly being TRBD2 (6 bases). CDR1 is SGHRS, CDR2 YFSETQ, per germline. The CDR3 is made up of 13 amino acids. Trimming took off 2 bases at V and 5 bases at J, with 11 bases between the two ends. For the CDR3, the DNA is TGCGCCAGCAGCTTTTTCGCGGGAAACGAGCAGTACTTC. Its protein is CASSFFAGNEQYF. Based on the CDR3 plus reference TRBV5-1 and TRBJ2-7, the full variable domain is KAGVTQTPRYLIKTRGQQVTLSCSPISGHRSVSWYQQTPGQGLQFLFEYFSETQRNKGNFPGRFSGRQFSNSRSEMNVSTLELGDSALYLCASSFFAGNEQYFGPGTRLTVT.

The V call is TRBV3-1 (or the pseudogene TRBV3-2), the J call TRBJ2-7; D might be TRBD2 (6 bases). This CDR3 contains 14 residues. Trimming took off 4 bases at V and 1 base at J, with 11 bases between the two ends. Germline CDR1 is LGHDT and CDR2 is YNNKEL (reference sequence). The CDR3 DNA reads as TGTGCCAGCAGCCGGGACTCTATTTCCTACGAGCAGTACTTC. It is translated as CASSRDSISYEQYF.

V usage is TRBV14 and J usage is TRBJ1-1; D might be TRBD1 (5 bases). CDR1 SGHDN and CDR2 FVKESK come from the germline V gene. This CDR3 spans 12 amino acids. The germline V and J ends were trimmed by 0 bases and 8 bases, with 7 bases remaining between them. CDR3 protein: CASSQDWGEAFF. The CDR3, as DNA: TGTGCCAGCAGCCAAGATTGGGGCGAAGCTTTCTTT.

As concerns this clone: At one end, the junction sequence differs from germline, possibly due to a read error. This sequence joins TRBV5-3 and TRBJ2-1; TRBD2 aligns across 7 bases. TRBV5-3 is known as an ORF, though its function is uncertain. The length of the CDR3 is 14 residues. CDR3 loop: CVRRQRTRIYEQFF. CDR3 DNA: TGTGTCAGAAGGCAGCGGACTAGGATTTATGAGCAGTTCTTC.

This sequence joins TRBV2 and TRBJ2-7; D remains unclear. The germline V gene encodes CDR1 SNHLY and CDR2 FYNNEI. The CDR3 has 11 amino acids. V lost 5 bases to trimming and J lost 3 bases, with 5 bases between them. The chain's CDR3 is CASSSLYEQYF. The DNA for the CDR3 is TGTGCCAGCAGTTCCCTCTACGAGCAGTACTTC.

This clone was seen just once. The chain is built from TRBV30 and TRBJ2-7, with 12 positions matching TRBD1. CDR1 GTSNPN and CDR2 SVGIG come from the germline V gene (reference sequence). V shed 3 bases, J shed 5 bases, and the junction held 11 bases outside the gene matches. CDR3 length: 16 amino acids. CDR3 nucleotide sequence: TGTGCCTGGAGCCGTTTGGGGGACAGGGGGCGAAACGAGCAGTACTTC. Its translation is CAWSRLGDRGRNEQYF.

This chain links TRBV11-3 with TRBJ2-5, with 8 nucleotides matching TRBD2. Germline CDR1 reads SGHNT; CDR2 reads YENEEA. This CDR3 has 13 amino acids. After removal of 8 bases from V and 5 bases from J, the junction contained 7 bases not matched to a gene. In DNA form, the CDR3 reads TGTGCCAGCGGTCTGGGCGGGGGGGAGACCCAGTACTTC. This sequence encodes CASGLGGGETQYF. Combining the CDR3 with reference TRBV11-3 and TRBJ2-5 gives the whole variable domain EAGVVQSPRYKIIEKKQPVAFWCNPISGHNTLYWYLQNLGQGPELLIRYENEEAVDDSQLPKDRFSAERLKGVDSTLKIQPAELGDSAVYLCASGLGGGETQYFGPGTRLLVL.